Sequencing of this T cell receptor (beta chain) was carried out in a study of CD8+CD57+ T cells in acquired aplastic anemia. The overall study: Across the sorted CD4+ and CD8+ cells, DNA amounts averaged about 3 ug.

Both TCR beta VDJ combination and CDR3 sequence profiling were carried out. Genomic DNA was the template for this profiling. TCRdb reprocessed the reads via MiXCR and lists one record per CDR3 protein. The profile shows about 120,000 distinct CDR3 sequences, 55% to 70% of them singletons. Notes on this clonotype: No antigen is known for it.

Per the germline V gene, CDR1 is KGHDR and CDR2 is SFDVKD. The CDR3 spans 17 residues. V shed 3 bases and J 0 bases; nucleotides not matched to a gene: 2. Before being chosen for sequencing, patients had shown CD8+CD57+ cell expansion by flow cytometry. Study-level findings and limits: The study identified twenty-nine CD8+ CDR3 sequences shared by patients and controls.

The J gene is TRBJ2-1, the V gene TRBV24-1; 12 nucleotides line up with TRBD2. The sequenced material came from sorted CD4+, CD8+, or CD8+CD57+ T cells (not recorded which) from PBMCs. The TCR comes from a human donor with aplastic anemia. CDR3 DNA: TGTGCCACCAGTGATCCGACTAGCGGGAGCTCCTACAATGAGCAGTTCTTC. The encoded protein is CATSDPTSGSSYNEQFF.